The rows below give T cell receptor beta chains drawn from one sample of a study of post-analysis software for immune sequencing data. TCRdb re-derived calls from the PCR reads in MiXCR, one entry per CDR3 protein. Here the sample spans some 260,000 distinct CDR3 sequences, 35% to 40% being singletons. The specimen sequenced was blood. The receptors were sampled from a girl aged 5-17 years with multiple sclerosis. CDR3s include the opening cysteine and the closing phenylalanine or tryptophan. The D gene is left open where the match is weak. Expanded clones are given a class, and other clones once, few, many or no size at all.

size | J | D | V | CDR3 | DNA
- | TRBJ2-4 | - | TRBV10-3 | CAISESPGVDIQYF | TGTGCCATCAGTGAGTCCCCAGGGGTGGACATTCAGTACTTC
few | TRBJ1-2 | - | TRBV2 | CASSLGSPHGYTF | TGTGCCAGCAGTCTCGGGTCCCCCCATGGCTACACCTTC
many | TRBJ1-5 | TRBD1 | TRBV20-1 | CSARAGTGGGQPQHF | TGCAGTGCTAGAGCCGGGACAGGGGGTGGTCAGCCCCAGCATTTT
few | TRBJ1-1 | - | TRBV12-3/TRBV12-4 | CASSFRRVNTEAFF | TGTGCCAGCAGTTTTCGAAGGGTGAACACTGAAGCTTTCTTT
- | TRBJ1-5 | - | TRBV20-1 | CSARDRVSNQPQHF | TGCAGTGCTAGAGACAGAGTAAGCAATCAGCCCCAGCATTTT
- | TRBJ1-2 | - | TRBV29-1 | CSLTRGSSGYTF | TGCAGCCTCACCCGGGGGTCTTCTGGCTACACCTTC
- | TRBJ2-1 | - | TRBV18 | CVSSPTGTNEQFF | TGTGTCAGCTCACCAACGGGGACAAATGAGCAGTTCTTC
- | TRBJ1-4 | - | TRBV19 | CASSPSGREKLFF | TGTGCCAGTAGTCCATCTGGGAGGGAAAAACTGTTTTTT
few | TRBJ2-7 | TRBD1 | TRBV27 | CASSLTGTGSYEQYF | TGTGCCAGCAGTCTCACCGGGACAGGCTCCTACGAGCAGTACTTC
- | TRBJ2-7 | - | TRBV5-6 | CASTGTPLSYEQYF | TGTGCCAGCACCGGGACTCCACTTTCCTACGAGCAGTACTTC
few | TRBJ2-1 | - | TRBV6-5 | CASSYRTPSSYNEQFF | TGTGCCAGCAGTTACAGGACTCCCAGCTCCTACAATGAGCAGTTCTTC
- | TRBJ2-5 | - | TRBV5-1 | CASSLARATFLNGQYF | TGCGCCAGCAGCTTGGCCAGGGCGACATTCTTGAATGGGCAGTACTTC
- | TRBJ1-1 | - | TRBV9 | CASSVTFPVTEAFF | TGTGCCAGCAGCGTAACGTTTCCGGTCACTGAAGCTTTCTTT
- | TRBJ1-2 | - | TRBV7-3 | CASSLTWGLGYTF | TGTGCCAGCAGCTTAACTTGGGGGCTTGGCTACACCTTC
many | TRBJ2-1 | - | TRBV28 | CASSLPGREQFF | TGTGCCAGCAGTCTGCCCGGCCGTGAGCAGTTCTTC
few | TRBJ2-6 | TRBD1 | TRBV3-1 | CASSARDRGRSGANVLTF | TGTGCCAGCAGCGCCCGGGACAGGGGGCGGTCTGGGGCCAACGTCCTGACTTTC
once | TRBJ2-1 | TRBD1 | TRBV20-1 | CSATYRDRVGNEQFF | TGCAGTGCTACTTACCGGGACAGGGTGGGGAATGAGCAGTTCTTC